The 14 T cell receptor beta chains in this list originate from one sample, sequenced in a study of blood T cell repertoires in COVID-19 (dated by TCRdb to the early 2020s). Library preparation employed the immunoSEQ multiplex PCR assay. The source is immuneACCESS, and TCRdb retained only in-frame sequences with V and J called. Part of the clones is not carried over; for the studies checked, unresolved V genes explain less than half of this, and the remainder is unexplained. The sample table holds some 110,000 clones, of which approximately 86% were seen once. Jointly, the top ten make up 7.7% of the sample. The sequenced sample was peripheral blood. These receptor sequences come from a human donor in a cohort sampled during active COVID-19.

This clone was recorded a few times. This rearrangement joins TRBV2 to TRBJ1-5; 12 nucleotides align to TRBD1. CDR1 and CDR2 from the germline V gene are SNHLY and FYNNEI. This CDR3 contains 15 residues. V shed 5 bases, J shed 6 bases, and the junction held 5 bases outside the gene matches. The CDR3 spells CASSLGTGGGQPQHF. The CDR3 nucleotides are TGTGCCAGCAGTCTCGGGACAGGGGGCGGTCAGCCCCAGCATTTT. The full variable domain, with the rest looked up from reference TRBV2 and TRBJ1-5, is EPEVTQTPSHQVTQMGQEVILRCVPISNHLYFYWYRQILGQKVEFLVSFYNNEISEKSEIFDDQFSVERPDGSNFTLKIRSTKLEDSAMYFCASSLGTGGGQPQHFGDGTRLSIL.

V gene TRBV7-6 combines with J gene TRBJ2-7; TRBD1 matches 12 bases. The CDR3 is made up of 16 amino acids. Per germline, CDR1 SGHVS and CDR2 FNYEAQ. The ends lost 5 bases at V and 5 bases at J; junction bases unmatched: 10. CDR3 in DNA: TGTGCCAGCAGCCCTTGGGGACAGGGGGCAGTTGACGAGCAGTACTTC. It specifies CASSPWGQGAVDEQYF.

The rearrangement uses TRBV7-2 and TRBJ2-2, with TRBD1 identical over 7 bases. This CDR3 is built from 14 residues. With 5 bases clipped from V and 2 bases from J, the junction kept 2 bases outside the gene matches. Germline loops: CDR1 SGHTA, CDR2 FQGNSA. The CDR3 bases are TGTGCCAGCAGCACAGGGGTCAACACCGGGGAGCTGTTTTTT. Translating gives CASSTGVNTGELFF.

The V and J genes are TRBV2 and TRBJ2-3; D call uncertain. The CDR3 contains 12 residues. Germline V gene lookup returns CDR1 SNHLY and CDR2 FYNNEI. The V gene lost 6 bases and the J gene lost 3 bases, with 7 bases spanning the gap. The CDR3 spells CASSPTTDTQYF. The CDR3 nucleotides read TGTGCCAGCAGCCCGACAACAGATACGCAGTATTTT.

J is TRBJ1-1 and V is TRBV15; 8 bases agree with TRBD1. V dropped 0 bases and J dropped 9; count of bases not matched to a gene: 3. The CDR3 is 13 residues long. The germline V gene has CDR1 LNHNV and CDR2 YYDKDF (reference sequence). CDR3 amino acids: CATSRDRQGQAFF. CDR3 sequence (DNA): TGTGCCACCAGCAGAGATCGACAGGGGCAAGCTTTCTTT.

J is TRBJ1-2 and V is TRBV3-1 (or the pseudogene TRBV3-2); D is ambiguous. The germline gives CDR1 LGHDT, CDR2 YNNKEL (reference sequence). V gave up 3 bases and J gave up 5 bases, with 7 bases separating them. The CDR3 spans 12 residues. CDR3 DNA sequence: TGTGCCAGCAGCCACCCGGGGTATGGCTACACCTTC. This sequence encodes CASSHPGYGYTF.

The chain carries TRBV6-4 and TRBJ1-6; the D is unclear. The CDR3 is made up of 17 amino acids. Germline values: CDR1 MRHNA, CDR2 SNTAGT. V gave up 4 bases and J gave up 0 bases, with 13 bases separating them. Here the CDR3 reads CASSGAQLYSYNSPLHF. DNA for the CDR3: TGTGCCAGCAGTGGGGCACAGCTCTACTCCTATAATTCACCCCTCCACTTT.

The chain is built from TRBV6-4 and TRBJ1-1; 12 positions agree with TRBD1. This CDR3 contains 16 residues. Trimming took 6 bases from V and 3 from J; bases not matched to a gene: 8. Germline lookup yields CDR1 MRHNA and CDR2 SNTAGT. The CDR3 bases are TGTGCCAGCAGGGCCCAGGGACAGGGGGCCTACACTGAAGCTTTCTTT. Its translation: CASRAQGQGAYTEAFF.

The rearrangement uses TRBV2 and TRBJ2-3; 9 positions match TRBD1. Germline loops: CDR1 SNHLY, CDR2 FYNNEI. V lost 3 bases and J lost 1; bases outside the gene matches: 2. This CDR3 has 15 amino acids. The CDR3 DNA reads TGTGCCAGCAGTGAGGACAGGGGTGGCACAGATACGCAGTATTTT. Its protein is CASSEDRGGTDTQYF.

This clone was seen once. The rearrangement links TRBV18 to TRBJ1-1; TRBD1 is a possible D gene (5 bases). Trimming stripped 6 bases from V and 5 bases from J, with 13 bases between. CDR3 size: 13 residues. The germline CDR1 and CDR2 sequences are KGHSH and LQKENI. The CDR3 protein is CASSSIQETEAFF. The CDR3 DNA is TGTGCCAGCTCCTCGATACAGGAGACTGAAGCTTTCTTT.

The gene calls are TRBV27 and TRBJ1-1; D ambiguous. CDR1 and CDR2 (germline): MNHEY, SMNVEV (reference sequence). The CDR3 consists of 11 residues. V dropped 7 bases and J dropped 1 base, with 4 bases sitting between them. CDR3 in DNA: TGTGCCAGCACCAAGAACACTGAAGCTTTCTTT. Encoded protein: CASTKNTEAFF.

This chain joins TRBV7-8 and TRBJ2-6; 10 bases map to TRBD1. Trimming at V came to 4 bases and at J to 4 bases, leaving 7 bases not matched to a gene. There are 17 residues in the CDR3. CDR1 is SGHVS and CDR2 is FQNEAQ in the germline V gene. This chain's CDR3 is CASSSRQGARGANVLTF. For the CDR3, the DNA is TGTGCCAGCAGCTCACGACAGGGGGCGCGGGGGGCCAACGTCCTGACTTTC.

This chain uses TRBV5-1 with TRBJ2-1; D is ambiguous. Germline V gene lookup returns CDR1 SGHRS and CDR2 YFSETQ. Trimming took 2 bases from V and 0 from J, leaving 9 bases between them. The CDR3 is 15 residues long. The DNA for the CDR3 is TGCGCCAGCAGCTTAAGTCGGAGCTCCTACAATGAGCAGTTCTTC. Translation gives CASSLSRSSYNEQFF.

The chain has TRBV7-3 and TRBJ2-1; 10 positions agree with TRBD2. J lost 4 bases, V lost 5 bases, and 8 bases had no gene match. The germline gives CDR1 SGHTA, CDR2 FQGTGA. CDR3 length: 16 amino acids. This CDR3 reads CASSPAERGGYNEQFF. The DNA for the CDR3 is TGTGCCAGCAGCCCCGCTGAGCGGGGGGGGTACAATGAGCAGTTCTTC.